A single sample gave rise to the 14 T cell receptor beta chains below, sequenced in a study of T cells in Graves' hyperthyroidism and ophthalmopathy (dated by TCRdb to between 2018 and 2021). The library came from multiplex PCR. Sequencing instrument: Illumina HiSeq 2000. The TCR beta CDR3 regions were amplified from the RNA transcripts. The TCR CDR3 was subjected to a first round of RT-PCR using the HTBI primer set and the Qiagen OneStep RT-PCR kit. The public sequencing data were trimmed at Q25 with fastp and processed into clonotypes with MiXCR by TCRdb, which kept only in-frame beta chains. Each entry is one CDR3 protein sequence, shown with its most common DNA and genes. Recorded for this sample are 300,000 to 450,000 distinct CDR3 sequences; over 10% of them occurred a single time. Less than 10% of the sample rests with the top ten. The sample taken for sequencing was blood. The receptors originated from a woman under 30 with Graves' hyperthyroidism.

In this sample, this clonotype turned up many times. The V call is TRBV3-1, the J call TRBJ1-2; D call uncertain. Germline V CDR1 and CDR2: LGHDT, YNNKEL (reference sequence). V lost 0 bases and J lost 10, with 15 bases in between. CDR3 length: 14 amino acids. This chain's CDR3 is CASSQDYGVRDYTF. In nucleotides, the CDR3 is TGTGCCAGCAGCCAAGATTACGGGGTTAGGGACTACACCTTC. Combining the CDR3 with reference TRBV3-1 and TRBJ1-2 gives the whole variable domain DTAVSQTPKYLVTQMGNDKSIKCEQNLGHDTMYWYKQDSKKFLKIMFSYNNKELIINETVPNRFSPKSPDKAHLNLHINSLELGDSAVYFCASSQDYGVRDYTFGSGTRLTVV.

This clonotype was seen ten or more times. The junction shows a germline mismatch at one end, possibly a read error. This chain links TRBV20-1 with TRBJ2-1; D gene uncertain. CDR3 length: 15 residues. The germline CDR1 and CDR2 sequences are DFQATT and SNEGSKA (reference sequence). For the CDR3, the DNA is TGCAGTGCTCGAGACGGTGAAAGCTCCTACAATGAGCAGTTCTTC. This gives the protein CSARDGESSYNEQFF.

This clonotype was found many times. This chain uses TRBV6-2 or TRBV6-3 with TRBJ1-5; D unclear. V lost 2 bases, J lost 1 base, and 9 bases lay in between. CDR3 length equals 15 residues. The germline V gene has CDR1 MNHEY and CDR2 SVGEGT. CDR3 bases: TGTGCCAGCAGTTACCGGATTGGGAGCAATCAGCCCCAGCATTTT. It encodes CASSYRIGSNQPQHF.

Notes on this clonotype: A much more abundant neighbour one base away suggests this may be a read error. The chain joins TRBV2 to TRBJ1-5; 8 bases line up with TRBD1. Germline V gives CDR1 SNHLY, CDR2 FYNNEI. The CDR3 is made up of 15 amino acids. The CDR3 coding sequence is TGTGTCAGCAGACGGACAGGGACGAGCAATCAGCCCCAGCATTTT. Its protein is CVSRRTGTSNQPQHF.

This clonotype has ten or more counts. Here the CDR3 reads CSTGTYNEQFF. CDR3 coding DNA: TGCAGCACCGGGACCTACAATGAGCAGTTCTTC. The V and J genes are TRBV29-1 and TRBJ2-1; TRBD2 might be the D (5 bases). Germline V gene data show CDR1 as SQVTM and CDR2 as ANQGSEA. This CDR3 comprises 11 residues. Trimming left V 8 bases short and J 2 bases short, with 7 bases between.

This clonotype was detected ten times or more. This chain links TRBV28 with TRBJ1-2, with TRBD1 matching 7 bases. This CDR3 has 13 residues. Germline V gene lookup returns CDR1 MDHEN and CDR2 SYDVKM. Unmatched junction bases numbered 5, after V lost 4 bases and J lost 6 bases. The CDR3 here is CASSWEGANGYTF. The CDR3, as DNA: TGTGCCAGCAGTTGGGAGGGGGCGAATGGCTACACCTTC.

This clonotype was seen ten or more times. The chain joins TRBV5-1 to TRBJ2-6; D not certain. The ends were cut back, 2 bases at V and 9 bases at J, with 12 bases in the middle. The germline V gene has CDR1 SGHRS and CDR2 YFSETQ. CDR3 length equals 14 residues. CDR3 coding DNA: TGCGCCAGCAGCTTTAGTGACCGCAACAACGTCCTGACTTTC. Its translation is CASSFSDRNNVLTF. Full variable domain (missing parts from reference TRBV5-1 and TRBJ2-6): KAGVTQTPRYLIKTRGQQVTLSCSPISGHRSVSWYQQTPGQGLQFLFEYFSETQRNKGNFPGRFSGRQFSNSRSEMNVSTLELGDSALYLCASSFSDRNNVLTFGAGSRLTVL.

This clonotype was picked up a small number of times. The DNA of the CDR3 is TGCAGCGTTCGGGCTCAATGGGGCTACACCTTC. Amino acid sequence: CSVRAQWGYTF. V usage is TRBV29-1 and J usage is TRBJ1-2; D gene ambiguous. V lost 5 bases, J lost 8 bases, and 12 bases lay in between. The CDR3 has 11 residues. Per germline, CDR1 SQVTM and CDR2 ANQGSEA.

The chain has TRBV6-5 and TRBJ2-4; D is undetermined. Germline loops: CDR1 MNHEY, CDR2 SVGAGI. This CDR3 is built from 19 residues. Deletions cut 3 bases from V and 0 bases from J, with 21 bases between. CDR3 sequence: CASSYGAAYLPLAKNIQYF. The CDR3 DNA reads TGTGCCAGCAGTTATGGTGCAGCGTACCTCCCGTTAGCCAAAAACATTCAGTACTTC.

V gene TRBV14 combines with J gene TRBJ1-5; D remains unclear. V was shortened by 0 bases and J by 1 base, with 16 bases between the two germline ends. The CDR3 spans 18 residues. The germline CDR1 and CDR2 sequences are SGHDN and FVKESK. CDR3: CASSQEVYLRASNQPQHF. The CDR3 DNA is TGTGCCAGCAGCCAAGAGGTGTACCTCCGGGCGAGCAATCAGCCCCAGCATTTT.

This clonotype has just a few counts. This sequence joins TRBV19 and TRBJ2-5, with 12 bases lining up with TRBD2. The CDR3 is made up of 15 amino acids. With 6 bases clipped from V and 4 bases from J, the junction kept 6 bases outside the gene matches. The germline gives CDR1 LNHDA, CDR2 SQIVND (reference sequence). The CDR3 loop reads CASSRPTSGGETQYF. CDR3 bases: TGTGCCAGTAGCCGCCCGACTAGCGGGGGAGAGACCCAGTACTTC.

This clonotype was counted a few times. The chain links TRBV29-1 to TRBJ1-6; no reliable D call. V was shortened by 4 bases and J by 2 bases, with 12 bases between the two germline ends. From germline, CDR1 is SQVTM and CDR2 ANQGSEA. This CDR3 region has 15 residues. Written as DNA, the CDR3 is TGCAGCGTTGGGGAAGGTTCGGCCTATAATTCACCCCTCCACTTT. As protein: CSVGEGSAYNSPLHF.

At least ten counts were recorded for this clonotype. Here the CDR3 reads CASRIPRAFF. The DNA for the CDR3 is TGTGCCAGCAGGATTCCCCGAGCTTTCTTT. The genes are TRBV2 and TRBJ1-1; D remains ambiguous. Germline V gene data show CDR1 as SNHLY and CDR2 as FYNNEI. V was clipped by 6 bases and J by 10 bases, with 9 bases between them. This CDR3 region has 10 residues.

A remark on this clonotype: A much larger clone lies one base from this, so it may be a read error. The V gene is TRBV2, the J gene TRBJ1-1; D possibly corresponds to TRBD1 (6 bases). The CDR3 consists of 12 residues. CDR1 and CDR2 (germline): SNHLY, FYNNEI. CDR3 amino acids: CASRARTVEASF. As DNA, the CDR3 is TGTGCCAGCAGGGCAAGGACAGTTGAAGCTTCCTTT. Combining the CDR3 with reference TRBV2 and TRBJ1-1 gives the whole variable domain EPEVTQTPSHQVTQMGQEVILRCVPISNHLYFYWYRQILGQKVEFLVSFYNNEISEKSEIFDDQFSVERPDGSNFTLKIRSTKLEDSAMYFCASRARTVEASFGQGTRLTVV.